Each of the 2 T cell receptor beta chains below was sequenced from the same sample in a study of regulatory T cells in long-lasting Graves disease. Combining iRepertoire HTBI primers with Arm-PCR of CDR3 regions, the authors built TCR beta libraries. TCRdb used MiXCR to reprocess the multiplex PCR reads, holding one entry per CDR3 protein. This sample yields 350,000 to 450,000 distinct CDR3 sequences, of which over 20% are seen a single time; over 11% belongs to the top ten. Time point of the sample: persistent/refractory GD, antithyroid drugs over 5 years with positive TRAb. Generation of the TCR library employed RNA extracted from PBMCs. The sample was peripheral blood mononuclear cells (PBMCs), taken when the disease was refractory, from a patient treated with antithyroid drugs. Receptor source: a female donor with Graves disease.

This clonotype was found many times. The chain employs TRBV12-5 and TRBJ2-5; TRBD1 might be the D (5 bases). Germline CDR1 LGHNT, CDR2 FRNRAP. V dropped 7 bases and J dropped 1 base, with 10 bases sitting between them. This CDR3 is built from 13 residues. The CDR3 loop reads CASALDSQETQYF. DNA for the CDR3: TGTGCTAGTGCCCTAGACAGCCAAGAGACCCAGTACTTC.

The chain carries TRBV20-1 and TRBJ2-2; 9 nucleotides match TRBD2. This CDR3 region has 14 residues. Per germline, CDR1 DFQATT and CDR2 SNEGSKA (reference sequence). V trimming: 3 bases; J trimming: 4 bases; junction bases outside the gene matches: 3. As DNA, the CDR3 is TGCAGTGCTAGCGCTAGCGGGACCACCGGGGAGCTGTTTTTT. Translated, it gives CSASASGTTGELFF.